This TCR beta chain appears in the sequencing data of a study of T cell responses to AZD1222 COVID-19 vaccine. Overall study context: Doses given second, at about 4 or about 12 weeks, were pooled.

Germline CDR1 is LNHDA and CDR2 is SQIVND (reference sequence). The CDR3 runs to 17 residues. V lost 0 bases to trimming and J lost 2 bases, with 11 bases between them. This table comes from immunoSEQ multiplex PCR, and its TCRdb copy is limited to in-frame clones, with some not included. The data contain roughly 93,000 clones, approximately 86% of them singletons. Findings and limits, study-wide: The donor cohort was predominantly white British with a female majority, and clonal diversity may have been underestimated.

Comment on this clone: As yet, its antigen is unknown.

The sequence was obtained from an adult in good health. The chain is built from TRBV19 and TRBJ1-6, with D perhaps TRBD1 (6 bases). The starting material was peripheral blood, obtained on day 0 of AZD1222 vaccination. In DNA, the CDR3 is TGTGCCAGTAGTATAGATTGGAGGGACACCTATAATTCACCCCTCCACTTT. Translation gives CASSIDWRDTYNSPLHF.